The 3 T cell receptor beta chains below were found in one sample sequenced in a study of T cell repertoires in cytomegalovirus infection (dated by TCRdb to between 2017 and 2020). The treatment or condition label for this specimen denotes: in vitro stimulation with specific CMV peptide epitopes to enrich CMV-specific T cells. Antigens of these TCRs are unknown. Instrument on record: Illumina HiSeq 1500. TCRdb applied fastp at Q25 and MiXCR to the public reads, then kept only in-frame beta chains. Every entry covers one CDR3 protein and lists the most common genes and DNA from its rows. This sample is represented by 550,000 to 850,000 distinct CDR3 sequences; roughly 30% of them were singletons. The ten largest clones add up to around a sixth of the sample. The sample consisted of cultured PBMCs, taken from culture after CMV antigen stimulation. The receptors were gathered from a human donor in good health (CMV status not recorded). Some clones in this sample may be carry-over from other donors' samples.

V is TRBV7-8 and J is TRBJ2-7; 10 nucleotides agree with TRBD2. The CDR3 has 16 residues. Trimming removed 1 base from V and 1 base from J; junction bases left unmatched: 4. Germline values: CDR1 SGHVS, CDR2 FQNEAQ. In nucleotides, the CDR3 is TGTGCCAGCAGCTTAGTTCCTAGCGGGAGTTCCTACGAGCAGTACTTC. It yields the protein CASSLVPSGSSYEQYF.

This chain connects TRBV27 to TRBJ1-6, with D tentatively TRBD1 (6 bases). This CDR3 region has 19 residues. Germline CDR1 MNHEY, CDR2 SMNVEV (reference sequence). Trimming cost V 2 bases and J 0 bases, with 17 bases left between them. This chain's CDR3 is CASSLPPGQMSSYNSPLHF. The CDR3 bases are TGTGCCAGCAGTTTACCCCCCGGACAGATGAGCTCCTATAATTCACCCCTCCACTTT.

V usage is TRBV12-3 or TRBV12-4 and J usage is TRBJ1-1; 8 bases fit TRBD1. After removal of 4 bases from V and 7 bases from J, the junction contained 5 bases not matched to a gene. The CDR3 extends over 13 amino acids. The CDR3 coding sequence is TGTGCCAGCAGTTGGACAGGGACGCTTGAAGCTTTCTTT. This translates into CASSWTGTLEAFF.